This T cell receptor (beta chain) emerged from a study of OX40 agonist ivuxolimab in advanced cancers. The study's findings and limits: Normalized T-cell clonal expansion was also low in a subset of nonresponders. Blood T cells, both CD4+ and CD8+, expanded clonally by week 6 at 0.1 to 3.0 mg/kg.

Some clones are missing from TCRdb's copy, which holds only in-frame ones; the method was immunoSEQ multiplex PCR. The table records roughly 40,000 clones, roughly nine tenths of them present only once. Comment on this clone: Antigen: not known.

The CDR3 length is 15 residues. After removal of 5 bases from V and 4 bases from J, the junction contained 6 bases not matched to a gene. Germline-derived CDR1 and CDR2 are LNHDA and SQIVND (reference sequence). This chain joins TRBV19 and TRBJ2-1, with TRBD2 matching 9 bases. Sequences were derived from CD4+ or CD8+ T cells sorted from blood, sampled in a trial of the OX40 agonist ivuxolimab. The TCR originated in an adult with an advanced solid tumor such as melanoma, head and neck, liver or kidney cancer. This CDR3 is CASSRTAGGYNEQFF. CDR3 sequence (DNA): TGTGCCAGTAGTCGTACAGCGGGAGGTTACAATGAGCAGTTCTTC.